Shown below are 26 T cell receptor beta chains from a single sample sequenced in a study of STAT5B mutations in CD4+ large granular lymphocyte leukemia. TCRdb's copy holds only in-frame clones and misses some; the assay was immunoSEQ multiplex PCR. The repertoire has about 24,000 clones, about 78% of them found once; the top ten carry about 0.6%. The sequenced sample was CD4+ T cells from blood buffy coats. The receptors originated from a human donor in good health.

This clone has only one observation. The genes are TRBV9 and TRBJ1-3; D may be TRBD1 (6 bases). V dropped 0 bases and J dropped 2 bases, with 15 bases sitting between them. This CDR3 contains 17 residues. CDR1 is SGDLS and CDR2 is YYNGEE in the germline V gene. DNA for the CDR3: TGTGCCAGCAGCGTAGGAATAGGGGGGACGACTGGAAACACCATATATTTT. Its protein product is CASSVGIGGTTGNTIYF.

The gene calls are TRBV23-1 and TRBJ2-7; D could derive from TRBD1 or TRBD2 (5 bases each). TRBV23-1 is known as an ORF, though its function is uncertain. Trimming shortened V by 2 bases and J by 2 bases, and 10 bases separated the two germline ends. This CDR3 is built from 14 residues. The DNA for the CDR3 is TGCGCCAGCAGTCAACCCGGGACCCCCTACGAGCAGTACTTC. This gives the protein CASSQPGTPYEQYF.

The rearrangement links TRBV28 to TRBJ1-2; 9 bases line up with TRBD1. J gave up 4 bases and V 3 bases, and 6 bases lay outside the gene matches. Germline CDR1 reads MDHEN; CDR2 reads SYDVKM. This CDR3 comprises 15 residues. CDR3 bases: TGTGCCAGCAGTTTCCGGGACAGGGCTACCTATGGCTACACCTTC. It encodes CASSFRDRATYGYTF.

The CDR3 is CASSLNRVPNYGYTF. The CDR3 DNA follows: TGTGCCAGCAGCCTAAACCGGGTTCCTAACTATGGCTACACCTTC. The chain recombines TRBV5-6 with TRBJ1-2, with D uncertain. The V gene's germline CDR1 is SGHDT and CDR2 YYEEEE. This CDR3 contains 15 residues. Trimming left V 4 bases short and J 0 bases short, with 13 bases between.

This clone was counted a single time. V is TRBV6-1 and J is TRBJ1-5; no clear D gene. Germline lookup yields CDR1 MNHNS and CDR2 SASEGT. Trimming removed 4 bases from V and 2 bases from J, with 12 bases in between. There are 15 residues in the CDR3. In nucleotides, the CDR3 is TGTGCCAGCAGTGTCAACGGCTTGGGCAATCAGCCCCAGCATTTT. It encodes CASSVNGLGNQPQHF.

The CDR3 sequence is CASSLNRAGTEAFF. DNA of the CDR3: TGTGCCAGCAGCTTAAACAGGGCCGGCACTGAAGCTTTCTTT. This chain links TRBV7-2 with TRBJ1-1, with TRBD1 as a possible D gene (6 bases). The CDR3 covers 14 residues. The V gene's germline CDR1 is SGHTA and CDR2 FQGNSA. The V end lost 2 bases, the J end lost 4 bases, and 11 bases lay between the germline ends.

CDR3 residues: CASSRTRGGGNTIYF. CDR3 coding DNA: TGTGCCAGCAGCCGAACACGGGGAGGTGGAAACACCATATATTTT. The chain has TRBV16 and TRBJ1-3; D gene unclear. The CDR3 has 15 amino acids. V shed 4 bases and J shed 3 bases, with 13 bases lying between them. The germline CDR1 and CDR2 sequences are KGHSY and FQNENV.

V is TRBV18 and J is TRBJ2-7, with a weak D call TRBD2 (5 bases). V lost 2 bases and J lost 7, with 18 bases in between. Germline assignment: CDR1 KGHSH and CDR2 LQKENI. The CDR3 length is 15 residues. The CDR3 region is CASSPSGTSKPEQYF. In DNA, the CDR3 is TGTGCCAGCTCACCATCGGGAACCTCGAAGCCTGAGCAGTACTTC.

This chain links TRBV9 with TRBJ2-5, with D uncertain. V was cut by 0 bases and J by 3 bases, with 6 bases left in between. Germline lookup yields CDR1 SGDLS and CDR2 YYNGEE. The CDR3 loop spans 13 amino acids. The CDR3 reads CASSVGPKETQYF. DNA for the CDR3: TGTGCCAGCAGCGTAGGCCCGAAAGAGACCCAGTACTTC. Using reference TRBV9 and TRBJ2-5 for the parts outside the CDR3, the full variable domain is DSGVTQTPKHLITATGQRVTLRCSPRSGDLSVYWYQQSLDQGLQFLIQYYNGEERAKGNILERFSAQQFPDLHSELNLSSLELGDSALYFCASSVGPKETQYFGPGTRLLVL.

V and J are TRBV19 and TRBJ2-7, with 8 bases lining up with TRBD2. J gave up 3 bases and V 6 bases, and 1 base lay outside the gene matches. The CDR3 sequence is 12 residues long. Per germline, CDR1 LNHDA and CDR2 SQIVND (reference sequence). CDR3 nucleotides: TGTGCCAGTAGAGCGGGGGACTACGAGCAGTACTTC. Its protein is CASRAGDYEQYF.

The chain recombines TRBV6-5 with TRBJ2-5, with a weak D call TRBD1 (5 bases). Matching the DNA end better, TRBJ2-7 makes the J call doubtful. Germline loops: CDR1 MNHEY, CDR2 SVGAGI. The CDR3 is 15 residues long. In DNA, the CDR3 is TGTGCCAGCAGTTACTCGAATCAGGGCCCCTACGAGCAGTACTTC. This codes for CASSYSNQGPYEQYF.

This clone was observed a single time. V is TRBV28 and J is TRBJ1-6; 9 positions agree with TRBD1. V shed 6 bases, J shed 6 bases, and the junction held 6 bases outside the gene matches. The germline CDR1 and CDR2 sequences are MDHEN and SYDVKM. The CDR3 extends over 15 amino acids. This CDR3 is CASSASDRGNSPLHF. CDR3 DNA: TGTGCCAGCAGCGCCTCGGACAGGGGTAATTCACCCCTCCACTTT. The variable domain in full, completed from reference TRBV28 and TRBJ1-6, reads DVKVTQSSRYLVKRTGEKVFLECVQDMDHENMFWYRQDPGLGLRLIYFSYDVKMKEKGDIPEGYSVSREKKERFSLILESASTNQTSMYLCASSASDRGNSPLHFGNGTRLTVT.

The rearrangement uses TRBV5-6 and TRBJ2-5, with 14 bases aligning to TRBD2. Germline CDR1 SGHDT, CDR2 YYEEEE. V was clipped by 5 bases and J by 5 bases; unmatched bases: 11. This CDR3 is 17 amino acids long. This chain's CDR3 is CASRFSPGLAGVETQYF. The DNA of the CDR3 is TGTGCCAGCAGATTCAGTCCGGGACTAGCGGGGGTTGAGACCCAGTACTTC.

The J gene is TRBJ1-4, the V gene TRBV28; D unclear. The length of the CDR3 is 11 residues. Germline CDR1 and CDR2: MDHEN and SYDVKM. V lost 4 bases and J lost 11, with 8 bases in between. Here the CDR3 reads CASSSLWKLFF. CDR3 bases: TGTGCCAGCAGTTCCCTGTGGAAACTGTTTTTT.

The chain links TRBV7-2 to TRBJ1-1; D unresolved. CDR3 length: 13 residues. V lost 2 bases and J lost 0, with 4 bases in between. Germline V gene data show CDR1 as SGHTA and CDR2 as FQGNSA. CDR3 coding DNA: TGTGCCAGCAGCTTACAATTGAACACTGAAGCTTTCTTT. It yields the protein CASSLQLNTEAFF.

The chain recombines TRBV5-8 with TRBJ2-3; a weak D match, TRBD1 (6 bases). From germline, CDR1 is SGHTS and CDR2 YDEGEE. This CDR3 contains 13 residues. V lost 3 bases and J lost 2, with 7 bases in between. DNA for the CDR3: TGTGCCAGCAGCTGGGGACACACAGATACGCAGTATTTT. Amino acid sequence: CASSWGHTDTQYF. The full variable domain, in which reference TRBV5-8 and TRBJ2-3 provide the parts outside the CDR3, is EAGVTQSPTHLIKTRGQQATLRCSPISGHTSVYWYQQALGLGLQFLLWYDEGEERNRGNFPPRFSGRQFPNYSSELNVNALELEDSALYLCASSWGHTDTQYFGPGTRLTVL.

The chain has TRBV6-5 and TRBJ1-1; the D gene is possibly TRBD1 (6 bases). V was trimmed by 4 bases and J by 11 bases, leaving 14 bases between them. Looked up from germline, CDR1 is MNHEY and CDR2 is SVGAGI. CDR3 size: 12 residues. The CDR3 DNA follows: TGTGCCAGCAGTTCAGTCCAGGGGTTGGCTTTCTTT. Amino acids: CASSSVQGLAFF.

The chain joins TRBV7-2 to TRBJ2-7; D possibly matches TRBD1 or TRBD2 (6 bases each). The germline V gene encodes CDR1 SGHTA and CDR2 FQGNSA. Trimming cost V 3 bases and J 4 bases, with 10 bases left between them. The CDR3 is 13 residues long. The CDR3 is CASSFQGGYEQYF. The CDR3 DNA is TGTGCCAGCAGCTTTCAAGGGGGGTACGAGCAGTACTTC.

This clone was seen only once. The chain joins TRBV5-1 to TRBJ2-5, with D tentatively TRBD2 (5 bases). The J call is in doubt because the DNA end fits TRBJ2-7 better. Germline lookup yields CDR1 SGHRS and CDR2 YFSETQ. CDR3 size: 15 residues. DNA of the CDR3: TGCGCCAGCAGCTTGGACGGGTATCGGGGTAGCGAGCAGTACTTC. It is translated as CASSLDGYRGSEQYF.

The rearrangement links TRBV4-2 to TRBJ2-5; either TRBD1 or TRBD2 may supply D (5 bases each). This CDR3 comprises 14 residues. With 1 base removed from V and 5 bases from J, the gap between germline ends came to 11 bases. CDR1 and CDR2 from the germline V gene are LGHNA and YNFKEQ. CDR3 sequence: CASSQGRGDETQYF. The DNA for the CDR3 is TGTGCCAGCAGCCAAGGGAGAGGGGACGAGACCCAGTACTTC.

For this clone: At one of its ends the junction is not consistent with the germline gene, which may arise from a read error. The chain combines TRBV7-7 with TRBJ2-2, with 7 bases lining up with TRBD1. The CDR3 is 17 amino acids. Per the germline V gene, CDR1 is SSHAT and CDR2 is FNYEAQ (reference sequence). The CDR3 protein is CASSRFLGQSNTGELFF. The CDR3 DNA sequence: TGTGCTAGCAGCCGTTTCCTGGGACAGTCGAACACCGGGGAGCTGTTTTTT.

The J gene is TRBJ1-2, the V gene TRBV6-5, with 8 bases aligning to TRBD1. The CDR3 is 15 amino acids. Germline V gene lookup returns CDR1 MNHEY and CDR2 SVGAGI. The ends lost 4 bases at V and 4 bases at J; junction bases unmatched: 8. The CDR3 region is CASSSRDRNGYGYTF. DNA of the CDR3: TGTGCCAGCAGTTCCCGGGACAGGAATGGCTATGGCTACACCTTC.

The J gene is TRBJ1-1, the V gene TRBV10-3; D gene unclear. This CDR3 is 13 amino acids long. Trimming took off 11 bases at V and 0 bases at J, with 13 bases between the two ends. Per the germline V gene, CDR1 is ENHRY and CDR2 is SYGVKD. This chain's CDR3 is CAGSPTVNTEAFF. CDR3 coding DNA: TGTGCCGGCAGCCCGACGGTGAACACTGAAGCTTTCTTT.

V and J are TRBV5-4 and TRBJ2-3, with D possibly TRBD2 on 6 matching bases. CDR3 size: 15 residues. The germline V gene has CDR1 SGHNT and CDR2 YYREEE (reference sequence). V was shortened by 4 bases and J by 2 bases, with 14 bases between the two germline ends. In DNA form, the CDR3 reads TGTGCCAGCAGCCCTTCGGGGGTTCTCACAGATACGCAGTATTTT. The encoded protein is CASSPSGVLTDTQYF.

The genes are TRBV7-9 and TRBJ2-1; the match to TRBD1 covers 10 bases. Germline lookup yields CDR1 SEHNR and CDR2 FQNEAQ (reference sequence). J was trimmed by 7 bases and V by 4 bases; bases with no gene match: 10. CDR3 size: 16 residues. The CDR3: CASSSRSGQGWNEQFF. For the CDR3, the DNA is TGTGCCAGCAGCTCACGATCGGGACAGGGGTGGAATGAGCAGTTCTTC. The variable domain in full, with the rest retrieved from reference TRBV7-9 and TRBJ2-1, is DTGVSQNPRHKITKRGQNVTFRCDPISEHNRLYWYRQTLGQGPEFLTYFQNEAQLEKSRLLSDRFSAERPKGSFSTLEIQRTEQGDSAMYLCASSSRSGQGWNEQFFGPGTRLTVL.

This clone turned up a few times. The chain employs TRBV7-2 and TRBJ1-2; the D gene is possibly TRBD1 (5 bases). The germline CDR1 and CDR2 sequences are SGHTA and FQGNSA. This CDR3 comprises 14 residues. The V end was cut by 2 bases, the J end by 3 bases, with 10 bases between. CDR3 residues: CASSLQGRDYGYTF. In DNA form, the CDR3 reads TGTGCCAGCAGCTTACAGGGCCGGGACTATGGCTACACCTTC.